This T cell receptor (beta chain) was obtained from a study of T cells in Graves' hyperthyroidism and ophthalmopathy. This clonotype was detected many times. V dropped 1 base and J dropped 0 bases, with 8 bases sitting between them. The germline gives CDR1 SGHRS, CDR2 YFSETQ. This CDR3 is 14 amino acids long. There were TCR beta CDR3 regions amplified from RNA transcripts. Initially, a first-round RT-PCR of the TCR CDR3 employed the HTBI primer set. TCRdb passed the multiplex PCR reads through MiXCR, listing each CDR3 protein once. This sample has 730,000 or so distinct CDR3 sequences, with approximately 18% found just once.

Sequencing used blood. V is TRBV5-1 and J is TRBJ2-7; D might be TRBD1 (5 bases). The source is a woman in her forties or fifties with Graves' hyperthyroidism that later progressed to Graves' ophthalmopathy. The CDR3 is CASSLQGVSYEQYF. DNA for the CDR3: TGCGCCAGCAGCTTGCAAGGGGTCTCCTACGAGCAGTACTTC.